This TCR beta chain is from a study of T cell responses to AZD1222 COVID-19 vaccine. Study-wide points: The study found vaccine-associated CD4 TCRs spanning spike, dominant at 160-218 and 743-854. Unmutated variant regions are reportedly the target of nearly half of TCRs that are spike-specific. At study baseline, merely five or six AZD1222 recipients were seropositive. Spike-specific TCR breadth and depth rose after two AZD1222 doses.

A word on this clone: Its cognate antigen is unknown.

This CDR3 contains 15 residues. Germline CDR1 reads MNHEY; CDR2 reads SVGAGI. Trimming at V came to 4 bases and at J to 8 bases, leaving 12 bases not matched to a gene. The method was immunoSEQ multiplex PCR; TCRdb's version includes in-frame clones alone and lacks a portion of them. The sample consists of around 140,000 clones, more than 85% of them appearing once. The sequencing used peripheral blood, collected on day 0 of AZD1222 vaccination. V is TRBV6-5 and J is TRBJ2-7; 9 bases match TRBD2. The source of this sequence is an adult in good health. The chain's CDR3 is CASSSQAGGRAKQYF. DNA of the CDR3: TGTGCCAGCAGTTCCCAAGCGGGGGGCCGGGCAAAGCAGTACTTC.